This TCR beta chain appears in the sequencing data of a study of a mutant IDH1 vaccine in newly diagnosed glioma (TCRdb year 2021). About the full investigation: In the chemotherapy-containing groups, vaccination started alongside temozolomide cycles, whereas in patients who had radiotherapy alone it started 4-6 weeks after radiotherapy. For exploratory analyses, around 23 treated patients had longitudinal TCRB deep sequencing done wherever samples were available. Six visits were used for peripheral blood collection: V03 (baseline), V05, V07, V10, V12 and V13. Prior to enrollment, patients had been given standard therapy consisting of radiotherapy alone, temozolomide alone, or radiochemotherapy with temozolomide, with the combination given to most patients. Visit V12 was the week-35 safety follow-up and visit V13 was the week-47 end of study. Of the approximately 29 treated patients, approximately 62% were male and roughly 40% were female, and a mean age of 40.4 years was recorded.

In light of the paper, this sample's time point label describes: week 35, safety follow-up. Every vaccine dose consisted of 300 ug of a 20-mer mutant IDH1 peptide in Montanide, administered subcutaneously together with topical imiquimod. Across visits V03 through V10, patients got a total of eight vaccinations, given in weeks 1, 3, 5, 7, 11, 15, 19 and 23. All donors had newly diagnosed IDH1-mutant astrocytomas of WHO grade 3 or 4 that showed loss of nuclear ATRX. The samples were drawn from NOA16, a multicentre, single-arm, open-label phase I trial in Germany that tested a mutant IDH1 peptide vaccine in humans for the first time. Genomic DNA for TCRB sequencing was extracted from EDTA blood using the DNeasy Blood and Tissue Kit. A remark on this clone: The target of this receptor is not known. Within one base of it there is no much larger clone, and no base qualities were kept.

For CDR1 and CDR2, the germline V gene lists SGHRS and YFSETQ. The CDR3 spans 16 residues, from the cysteine through the phenylalanine. The retained sequence is limited to the CDR3, 48 bases, with the frame set at the first base. At the junction V is shortened by 0 bases and J by 5 bases; bases outside the gene matches: 5. Paper-wide results and their limitations: Availability determined which PBMC samples were chosen for TCRB deep sequencing. Immune responses induced by the vaccine were seen in around 93% of patients across multiple MHC alleles. The authors noted that analyses of patient blood samples could not be reproduced because of sample limitations. Pseudoprogression appeared unrelated to alterations in the top peripheral T cell clonotypes detected by TCRB sequencing.

The library was generated by the immunoSEQ multiplex PCR assay. Rearranged TCR beta chain sequences were amplified with the hsTCRB Kit following the manufacturer's protocol. An Illumina MiSeq was used to sequence the TCRB libraries. The original pipeline was this. The kit vendor's proprietary platform handled demultiplexing, trimming and gene mapping. TCRdb took over this immuneACCESS table, retaining in-frame rearrangements with V and J assigned. Such tables are incomplete; in checked studies, under half of the missing clones stem from an unresolved V gene, and the remainder is unexplained. V and J calls and clone size are as listed in that table; D and trimming were resolved from the DNA. For this sample there are some 61,000 clones; roughly 84% appear just once. The ten largest clones capture 12% of the sample.

This sequence originates from a man younger than 30 with glioma. The sample in question was PBMCs, obtained from a glioma patient whose treatment included an IDH1 peptide vaccine. The chain is encoded by TRBV5-1 joined to TRBJ2-1; 10 junctional bases match TRBD2. The CDR3 region: CASSLALAGANNEQFF. The sequence in DNA is TGCGCCAGCAGCTTGGCCCTAGCGGGGGCAAACAATGAGCAGTTCTTC.